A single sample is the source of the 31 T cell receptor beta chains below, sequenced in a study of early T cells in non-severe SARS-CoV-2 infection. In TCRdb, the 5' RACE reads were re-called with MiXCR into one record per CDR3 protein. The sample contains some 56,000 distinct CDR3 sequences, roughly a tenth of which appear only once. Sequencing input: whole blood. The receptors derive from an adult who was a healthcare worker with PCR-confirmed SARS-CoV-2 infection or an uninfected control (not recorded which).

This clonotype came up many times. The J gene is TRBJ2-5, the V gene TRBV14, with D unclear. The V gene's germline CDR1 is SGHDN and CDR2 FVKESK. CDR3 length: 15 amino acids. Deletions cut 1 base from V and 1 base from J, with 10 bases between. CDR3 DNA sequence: TGTGCCAGCAGCCAAGGTGCGCCAGGCCAAGAGACCCAGTACTTC. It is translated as CASSQGAPGQETQYF. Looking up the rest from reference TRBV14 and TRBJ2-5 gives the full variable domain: EAGVTQFPSHSVIEKGQTVTLRCDPISGHDNLYWYRRVMGKEIKFLLHFVKESKQDESGMPNNRFLAERTGGTYSTLKVQPAELEDSGVYFCASSQGAPGQETQYFGPGTRLLVL.

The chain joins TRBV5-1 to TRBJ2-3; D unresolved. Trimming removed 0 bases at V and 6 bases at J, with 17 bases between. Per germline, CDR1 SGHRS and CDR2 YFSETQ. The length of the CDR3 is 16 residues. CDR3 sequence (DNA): TGCGCCAGCAGCTTGGTGACTGACGGTCTGGTCGATACGCAGTATTTT. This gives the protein CASSLVTDGLVDTQYF.

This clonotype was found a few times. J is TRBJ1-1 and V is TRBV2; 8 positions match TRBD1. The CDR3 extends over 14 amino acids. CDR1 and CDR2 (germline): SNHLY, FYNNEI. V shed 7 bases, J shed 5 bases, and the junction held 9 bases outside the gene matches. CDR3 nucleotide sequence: TGTGCCAGCACCGCTCAGGGGGCCGGAACTGAAGCTTTCTTT. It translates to CASTAQGAGTEAFF.

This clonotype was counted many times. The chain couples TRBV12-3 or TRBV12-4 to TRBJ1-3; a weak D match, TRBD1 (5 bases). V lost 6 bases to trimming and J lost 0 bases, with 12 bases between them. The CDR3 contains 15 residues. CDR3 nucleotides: TGTGCCAGCAGCCCGGGGACCTTCTCTGGAAACACCATATATTTT. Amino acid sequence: CASSPGTFSGNTIYF.

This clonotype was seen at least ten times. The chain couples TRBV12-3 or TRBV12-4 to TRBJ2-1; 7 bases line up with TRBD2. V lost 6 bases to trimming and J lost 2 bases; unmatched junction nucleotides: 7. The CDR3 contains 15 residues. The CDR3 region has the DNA TGTGCCAGCAGGAGAAGCGGGATGCCCTACAATGAGCAGTTCTTC. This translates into CASRRSGMPYNEQFF.

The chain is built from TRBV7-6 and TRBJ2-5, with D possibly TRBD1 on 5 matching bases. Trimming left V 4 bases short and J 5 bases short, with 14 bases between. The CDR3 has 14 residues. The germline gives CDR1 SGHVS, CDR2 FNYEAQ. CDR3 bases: TGTGCCAGCAGCTCTAGGGCAGGGTTGGAGACCCAGTACTTC. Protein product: CASSSRAGLETQYF.

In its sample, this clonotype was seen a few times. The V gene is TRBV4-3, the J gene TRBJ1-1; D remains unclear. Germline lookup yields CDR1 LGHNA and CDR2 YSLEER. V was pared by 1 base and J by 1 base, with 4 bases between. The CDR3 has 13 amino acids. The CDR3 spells CASSQGQNTEAFF. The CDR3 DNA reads TGCGCCAGCAGCCAAGGACAGAACACTGAAGCTTTCTTT.

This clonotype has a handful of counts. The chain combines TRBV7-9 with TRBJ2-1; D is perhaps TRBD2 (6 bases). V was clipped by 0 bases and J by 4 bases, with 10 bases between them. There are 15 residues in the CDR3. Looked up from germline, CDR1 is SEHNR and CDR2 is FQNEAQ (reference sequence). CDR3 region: CASSLAGLSYNEQFF. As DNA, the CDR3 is TGTGCCAGCAGCTTAGCCGGACTATCATACAATGAGCAGTTCTTC.

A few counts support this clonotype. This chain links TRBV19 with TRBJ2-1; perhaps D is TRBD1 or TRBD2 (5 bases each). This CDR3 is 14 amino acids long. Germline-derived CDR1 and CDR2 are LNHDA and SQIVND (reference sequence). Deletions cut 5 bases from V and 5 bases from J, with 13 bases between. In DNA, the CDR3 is TGTGCCAGTAGTGTCCGGGACCTCCACAATGAGCAGTTCTTC. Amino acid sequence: CASSVRDLHNEQFF.

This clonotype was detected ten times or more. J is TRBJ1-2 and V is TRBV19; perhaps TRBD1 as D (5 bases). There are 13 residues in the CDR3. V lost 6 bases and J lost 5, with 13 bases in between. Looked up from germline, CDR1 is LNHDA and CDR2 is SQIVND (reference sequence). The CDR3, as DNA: TGTGCCAGTAGCTCCGGTAGGACATATGGCTACACCTTC. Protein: CASSSGRTYGYTF.

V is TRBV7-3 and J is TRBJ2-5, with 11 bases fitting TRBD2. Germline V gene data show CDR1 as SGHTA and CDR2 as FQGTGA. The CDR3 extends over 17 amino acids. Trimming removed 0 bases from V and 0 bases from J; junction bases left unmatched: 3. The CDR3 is CASSLTSGRVYQETQYF. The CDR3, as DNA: TGTGCCAGCAGCTTAACTAGCGGGAGGGTCTACCAAGAGACCCAGTACTTC. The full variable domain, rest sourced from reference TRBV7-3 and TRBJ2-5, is GAGVSQTPSNKVTEKGKYVELRCDPISGHTALYWYRQSLGQGPEFLIYFQGTGAADDSGLPNDRFFAVRPEGSVSTLKIQRTERGDSAVYLCASSLTSGRVYQETQYFGPGTRLLVL.

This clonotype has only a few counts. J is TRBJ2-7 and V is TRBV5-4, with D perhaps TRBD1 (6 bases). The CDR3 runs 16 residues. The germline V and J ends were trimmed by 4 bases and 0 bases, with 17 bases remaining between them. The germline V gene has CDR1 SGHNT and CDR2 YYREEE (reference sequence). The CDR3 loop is CASSQPTGQSSYEQYF. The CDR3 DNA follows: TGTGCCAGCAGCCAACCGACAGGTCAGAGCTCCTACGAGCAGTACTTC.

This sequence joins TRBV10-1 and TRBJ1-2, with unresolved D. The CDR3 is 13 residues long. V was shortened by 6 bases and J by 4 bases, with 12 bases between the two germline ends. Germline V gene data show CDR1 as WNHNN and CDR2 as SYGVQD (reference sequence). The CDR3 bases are TGCGCCAGCAGCTACGACCCCTCCTATGGCTACACCTTC. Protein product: CASSYDPSYGYTF.

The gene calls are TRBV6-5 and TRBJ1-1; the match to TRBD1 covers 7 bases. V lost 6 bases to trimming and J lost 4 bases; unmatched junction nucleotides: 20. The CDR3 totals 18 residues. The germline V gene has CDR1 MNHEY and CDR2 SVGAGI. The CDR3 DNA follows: TGTGCCAGCAGCTTAACTCAGGGGGTAATGATGAAGGGCACTGAAGCTTTCTTT. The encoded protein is CASSLTQGVMMKGTEAFF.

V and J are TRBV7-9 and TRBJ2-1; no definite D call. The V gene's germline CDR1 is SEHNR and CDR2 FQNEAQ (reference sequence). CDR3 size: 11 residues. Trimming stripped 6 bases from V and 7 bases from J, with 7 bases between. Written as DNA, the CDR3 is TGTGCCAGCAGTTTAATTAATGAGCAGTTCTTC. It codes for CASSLINEQFF.

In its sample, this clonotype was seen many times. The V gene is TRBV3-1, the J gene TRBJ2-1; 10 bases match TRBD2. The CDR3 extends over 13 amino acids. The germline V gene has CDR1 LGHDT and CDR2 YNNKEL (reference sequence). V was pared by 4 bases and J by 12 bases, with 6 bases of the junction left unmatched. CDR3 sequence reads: CASSPTSGLGQFF. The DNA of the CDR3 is TGTGCCAGCAGCCCGACTAGCGGGCTTGGGCAGTTCTTC.

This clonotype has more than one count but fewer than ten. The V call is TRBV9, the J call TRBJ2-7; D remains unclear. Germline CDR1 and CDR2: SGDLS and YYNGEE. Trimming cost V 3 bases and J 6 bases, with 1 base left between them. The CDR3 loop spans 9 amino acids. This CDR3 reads CASSGEQYF. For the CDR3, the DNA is TGTGCCAGCAGCGGCGAGCAGTACTTC. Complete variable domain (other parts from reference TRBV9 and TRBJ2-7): DSGVTQTPKHLITATGQRVTLRCSPRSGDLSVYWYQQSLDQGLQFLIQYYNGEERAKGNILERFSAQQFPDLHSELNLSSLELGDSALYFCASSGEQYFGPGTRLTVT.

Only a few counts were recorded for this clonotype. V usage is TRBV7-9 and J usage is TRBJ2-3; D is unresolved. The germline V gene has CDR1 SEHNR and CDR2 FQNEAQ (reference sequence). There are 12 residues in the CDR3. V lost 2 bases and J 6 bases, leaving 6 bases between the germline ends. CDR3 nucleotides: TGTGCCAGCAGCTTAACCAGGGATACGCAGTATTTT. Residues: CASSLTRDTQYF.

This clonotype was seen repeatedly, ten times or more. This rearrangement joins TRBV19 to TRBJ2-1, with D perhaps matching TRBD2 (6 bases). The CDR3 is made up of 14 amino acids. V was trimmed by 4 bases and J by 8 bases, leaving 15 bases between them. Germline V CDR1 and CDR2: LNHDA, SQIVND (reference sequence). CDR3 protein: CASSRGVSFHEQFF. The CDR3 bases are TGTGCCAGTAGTAGGGGGGTTTCCTTTCATGAGCAGTTCTTC.

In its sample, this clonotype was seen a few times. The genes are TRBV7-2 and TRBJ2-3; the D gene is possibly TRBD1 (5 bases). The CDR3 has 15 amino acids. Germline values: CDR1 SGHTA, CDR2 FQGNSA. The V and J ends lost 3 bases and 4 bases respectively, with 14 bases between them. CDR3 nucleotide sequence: TGTGCCAGCAGCTTCAGGGTAGGGCAGGCAGATACGCAGTATTTT. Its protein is CASSFRVGQADTQYF.

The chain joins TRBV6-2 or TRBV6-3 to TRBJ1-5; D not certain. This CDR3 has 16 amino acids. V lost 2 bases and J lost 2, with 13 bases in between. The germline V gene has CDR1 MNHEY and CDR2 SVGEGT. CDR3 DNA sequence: TGTGCCAGCAGTTACGATCTCCCGTGGGGCAATCAGCCCCAGCATTTT. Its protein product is CASSYDLPWGNQPQHF.

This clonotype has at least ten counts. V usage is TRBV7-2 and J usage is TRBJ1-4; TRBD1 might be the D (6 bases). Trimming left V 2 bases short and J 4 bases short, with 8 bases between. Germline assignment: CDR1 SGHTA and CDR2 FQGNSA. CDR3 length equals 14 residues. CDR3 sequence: CASSLNRDNEKLFF. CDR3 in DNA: TGTGCCAGCAGCTTAAACAGGGATAATGAAAAACTGTTTTTT.

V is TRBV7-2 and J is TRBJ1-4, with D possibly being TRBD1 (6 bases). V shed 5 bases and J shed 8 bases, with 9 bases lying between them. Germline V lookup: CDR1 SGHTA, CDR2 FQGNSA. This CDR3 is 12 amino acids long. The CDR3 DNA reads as TGTGCCAGCAGCCAGGGGCAGGAAAAACTGTTTTTT. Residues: CASSQGQEKLFF.

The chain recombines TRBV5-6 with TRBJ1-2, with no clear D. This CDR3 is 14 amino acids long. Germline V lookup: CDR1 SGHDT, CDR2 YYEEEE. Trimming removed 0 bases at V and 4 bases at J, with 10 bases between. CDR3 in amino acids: CASSLGASTYGYTF. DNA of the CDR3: TGTGCCAGCAGCTTGGGGGCCTCCACCTATGGCTACACCTTC.

The CDR3 DNA reads as TGCAGCGTTGGCACTAGCGGGAGCGCTGCAGATACGCAGTATTTT. This codes for CSVGTSGSAADTQYF. The rearrangement joins TRBV29-1 to TRBJ2-3; 11 bases are a match to TRBD2. The V segment lost 4 bases and the J segment 4 bases; nucleotides outside the gene matches: 7. The length of the CDR3 is 15 residues. Germline CDR1 is SQVTM and CDR2 is ANQGSEA.

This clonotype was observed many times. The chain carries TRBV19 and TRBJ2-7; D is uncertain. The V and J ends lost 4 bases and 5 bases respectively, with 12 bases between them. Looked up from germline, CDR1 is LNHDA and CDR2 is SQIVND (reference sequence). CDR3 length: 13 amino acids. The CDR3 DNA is TGTGCCAGTAGTAACGGTCGATCCCACGAGCAGTACTTC. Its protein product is CASSNGRSHEQYF.

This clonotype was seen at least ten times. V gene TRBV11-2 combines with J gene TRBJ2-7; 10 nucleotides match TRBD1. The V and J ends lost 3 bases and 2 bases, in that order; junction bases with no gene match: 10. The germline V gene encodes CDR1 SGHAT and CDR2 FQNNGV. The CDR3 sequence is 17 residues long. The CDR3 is CASSFSATGGFPYEQYF. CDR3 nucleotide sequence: TGTGCCAGCAGCTTCTCAGCGACAGGGGGCTTTCCCTACGAGCAGTACTTC.

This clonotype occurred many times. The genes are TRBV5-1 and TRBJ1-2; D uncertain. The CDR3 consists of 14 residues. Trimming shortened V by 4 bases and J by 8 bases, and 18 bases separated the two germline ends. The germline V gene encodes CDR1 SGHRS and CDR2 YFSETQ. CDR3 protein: CASSPGQPGEGYTF. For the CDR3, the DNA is TGCGCCAGCAGCCCGGGCCAGCCCGGGGAGGGCTACACCTTC. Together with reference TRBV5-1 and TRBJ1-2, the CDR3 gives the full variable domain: KAGVTQTPRYLIKTRGQQVTLSCSPISGHRSVSWYQQTPGQGLQFLFEYFSETQRNKGNFPGRFSGRQFSNSRSEMNVSTLELGDSALYLCASSPGQPGEGYTFGSGTRLTVV.

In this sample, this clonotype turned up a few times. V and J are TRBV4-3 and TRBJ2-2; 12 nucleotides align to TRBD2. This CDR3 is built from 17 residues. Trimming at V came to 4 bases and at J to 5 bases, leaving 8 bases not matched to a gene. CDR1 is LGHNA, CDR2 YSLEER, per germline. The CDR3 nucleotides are TGCGCCAGCAGCCCCAGCGGACTAGCGGGACCTACCGGGGAGCTGTTTTTT. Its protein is CASSPSGLAGPTGELFF.

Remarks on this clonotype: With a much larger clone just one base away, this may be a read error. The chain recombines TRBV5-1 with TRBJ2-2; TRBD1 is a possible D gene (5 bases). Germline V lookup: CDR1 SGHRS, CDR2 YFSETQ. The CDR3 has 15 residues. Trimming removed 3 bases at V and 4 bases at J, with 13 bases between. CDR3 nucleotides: TGCGCCAGCAGCTCAGACAGCGCGAGCACCGGGGAGCTGTTTTTT. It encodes CASSSDSASTGELFF.

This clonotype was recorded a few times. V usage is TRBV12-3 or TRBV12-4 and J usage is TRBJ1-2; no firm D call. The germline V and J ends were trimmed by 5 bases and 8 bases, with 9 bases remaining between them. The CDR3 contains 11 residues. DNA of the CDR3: TGTGCCAGCAGTGCGTACGGCGGCTACACCTTC. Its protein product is CASSAYGGYTF.